This section outlines one T cell receptor (beta chain) sequence together with its context. Its target is not known. This specimen belongs to a study of T cell responses to AZD1222 COVID-19 vaccine. Only in-frame clones appear in the TCRdb table, and some are missing; sequencing was by immunoSEQ multiplex PCR. The data show a few hundred thousand clones, approximately 95% seen once. General study points: Only six AZD1222 recipients tested seropositive at baseline. Two AZD1222 administrations were followed by greater Spike-specific TCR breadth and depth.

The CDR3 has 14 residues. Trimming stripped 2 bases from V and 3 bases from J, with 12 bases between. Germline V gene lookup returns CDR1 SGHDT and CDR2 YYEEEE. J is TRBJ2-7 and V is TRBV5-6, with D maybe TRBD1 (5 bases). This specimen consisted of peripheral blood, obtained on day 0 of AZD1222 vaccination. This sequence was found in an adult in good health. This CDR3 reads CASSLGAGIYEQYF. The DNA for the CDR3 is TGTGCCAGCAGCTTAGGGGCAGGGATCTACGAGCAGTACTTC.